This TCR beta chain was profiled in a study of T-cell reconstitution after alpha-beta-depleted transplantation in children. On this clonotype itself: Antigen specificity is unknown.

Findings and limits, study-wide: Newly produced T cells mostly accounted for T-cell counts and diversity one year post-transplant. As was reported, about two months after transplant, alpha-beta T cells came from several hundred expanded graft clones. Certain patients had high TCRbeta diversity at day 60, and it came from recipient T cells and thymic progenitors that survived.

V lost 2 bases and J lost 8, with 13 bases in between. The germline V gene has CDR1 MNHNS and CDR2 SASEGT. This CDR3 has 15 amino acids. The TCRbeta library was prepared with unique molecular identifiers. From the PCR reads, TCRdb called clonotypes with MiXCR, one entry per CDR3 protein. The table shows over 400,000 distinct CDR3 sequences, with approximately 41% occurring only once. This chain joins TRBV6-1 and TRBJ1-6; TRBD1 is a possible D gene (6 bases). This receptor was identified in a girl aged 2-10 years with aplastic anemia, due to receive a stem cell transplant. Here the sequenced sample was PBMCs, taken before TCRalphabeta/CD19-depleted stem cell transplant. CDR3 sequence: CASSELRGTDSPLHF. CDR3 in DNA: TGTGCCAGCAGTGAATTGAGGGGGACGGATTCACCCCTCCACTTT.